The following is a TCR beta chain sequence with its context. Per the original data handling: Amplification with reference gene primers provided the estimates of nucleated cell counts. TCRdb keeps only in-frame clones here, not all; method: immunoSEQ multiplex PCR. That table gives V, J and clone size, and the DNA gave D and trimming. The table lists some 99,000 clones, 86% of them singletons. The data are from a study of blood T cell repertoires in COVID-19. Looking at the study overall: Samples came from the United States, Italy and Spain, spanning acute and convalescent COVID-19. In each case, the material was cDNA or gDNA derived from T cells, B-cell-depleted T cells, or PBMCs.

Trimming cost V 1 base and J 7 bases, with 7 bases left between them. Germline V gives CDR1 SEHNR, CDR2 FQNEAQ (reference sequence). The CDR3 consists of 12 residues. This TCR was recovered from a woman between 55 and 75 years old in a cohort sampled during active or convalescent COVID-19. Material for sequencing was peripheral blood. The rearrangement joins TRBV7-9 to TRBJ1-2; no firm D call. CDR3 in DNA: TGTGCCAGCAGCTTAGGCGGGGTTGGCTACACCTTC. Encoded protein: CASSLGGVGYTF.